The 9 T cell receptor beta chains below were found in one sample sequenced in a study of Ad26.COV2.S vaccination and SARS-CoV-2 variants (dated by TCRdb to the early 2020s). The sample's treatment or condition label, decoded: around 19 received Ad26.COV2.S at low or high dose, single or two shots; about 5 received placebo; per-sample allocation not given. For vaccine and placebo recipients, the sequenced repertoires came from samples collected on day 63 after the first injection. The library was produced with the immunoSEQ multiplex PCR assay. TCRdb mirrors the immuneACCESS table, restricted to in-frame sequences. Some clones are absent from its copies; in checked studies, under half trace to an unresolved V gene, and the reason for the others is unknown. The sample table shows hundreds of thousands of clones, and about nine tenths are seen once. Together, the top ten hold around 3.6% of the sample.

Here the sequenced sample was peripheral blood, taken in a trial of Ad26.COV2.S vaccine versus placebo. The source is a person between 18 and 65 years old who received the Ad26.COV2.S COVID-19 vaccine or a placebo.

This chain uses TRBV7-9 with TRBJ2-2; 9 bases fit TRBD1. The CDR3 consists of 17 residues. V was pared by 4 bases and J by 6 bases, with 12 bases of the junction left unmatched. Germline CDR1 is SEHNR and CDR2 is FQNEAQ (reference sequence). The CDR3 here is CASSSGQGVLKAGELFF. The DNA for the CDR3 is TGTGCCAGCAGCTCGGGACAGGGTGTCTTAAAGGCCGGGGAGCTGTTTTTT.

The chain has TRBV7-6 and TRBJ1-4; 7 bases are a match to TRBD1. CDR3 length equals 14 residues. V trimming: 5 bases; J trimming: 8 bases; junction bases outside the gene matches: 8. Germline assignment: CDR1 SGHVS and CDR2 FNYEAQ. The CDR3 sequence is CASSPWDRAEKLFF. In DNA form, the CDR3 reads TGTGCCAGCAGCCCCTGGGACAGAGCGGAAAAACTGTTTTTT.

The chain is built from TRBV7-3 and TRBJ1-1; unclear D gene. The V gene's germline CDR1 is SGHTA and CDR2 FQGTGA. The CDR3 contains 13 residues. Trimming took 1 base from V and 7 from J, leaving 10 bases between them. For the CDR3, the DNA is TGTGCCAGCAGCTTAATAGGGCCGGGTGAAGCTTTCTTT. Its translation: CASSLIGPGEAFF.

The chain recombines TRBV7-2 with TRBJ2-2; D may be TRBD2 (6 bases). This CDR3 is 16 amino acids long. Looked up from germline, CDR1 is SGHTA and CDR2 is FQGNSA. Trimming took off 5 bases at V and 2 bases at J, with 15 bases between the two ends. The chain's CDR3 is CASSPNGGHNTGELFF. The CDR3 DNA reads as TGTGCCAGCAGCCCTAACGGGGGTCACAACACCGGGGAGCTGTTTTTT.

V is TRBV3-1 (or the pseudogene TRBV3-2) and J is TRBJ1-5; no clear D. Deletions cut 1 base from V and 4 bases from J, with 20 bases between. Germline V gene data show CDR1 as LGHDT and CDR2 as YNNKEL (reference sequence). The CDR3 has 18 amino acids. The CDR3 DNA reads TGTGCCAGCAGCCAAGGCCCCTTCAAGGCGAATTCAAATCAGCCCCAGCATTTT. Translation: CASSQGPFKANSNQPQHF.

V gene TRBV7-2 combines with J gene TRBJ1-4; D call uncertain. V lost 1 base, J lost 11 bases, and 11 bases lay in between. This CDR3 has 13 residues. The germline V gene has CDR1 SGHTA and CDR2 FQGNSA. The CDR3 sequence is CASSLETVGKLFF. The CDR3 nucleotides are TGTGCCAGCAGCTTAGAGACGGTCGGGAAACTGTTTTTT.

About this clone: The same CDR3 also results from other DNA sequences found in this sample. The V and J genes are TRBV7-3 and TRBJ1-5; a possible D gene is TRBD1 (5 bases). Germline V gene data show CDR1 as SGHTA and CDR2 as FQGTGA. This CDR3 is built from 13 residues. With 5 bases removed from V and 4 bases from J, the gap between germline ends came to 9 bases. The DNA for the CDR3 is TGTGCCAGCAGCCTAGACAGTAATCAGCCCCAGCATTTT. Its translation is CASSLDSNQPQHF.

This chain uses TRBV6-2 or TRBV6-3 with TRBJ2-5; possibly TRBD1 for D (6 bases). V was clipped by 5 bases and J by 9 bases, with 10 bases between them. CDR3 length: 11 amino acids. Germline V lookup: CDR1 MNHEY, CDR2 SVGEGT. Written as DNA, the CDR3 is TGTGCCAGCAGTAACACAGGGCCCCAGTACTTC. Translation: CASSNTGPQYF.

The CDR3 region is CASSFRQTLANYGYTF. CDR3 nucleotide sequence: TGTGCCAGCAGTTTTCGACAGACCCTTGCTAACTATGGCTACACCTTC. The chain has TRBV27 and TRBJ1-2, with TRBD1 as a possible D gene (5 bases). Germline CDR1 reads MNHEY; CDR2 reads SMNVEV (reference sequence). The CDR3 has 16 amino acids. The germline V and J ends were trimmed by 3 bases and 0 bases, with 14 bases remaining between them.